The 27 T cell receptor beta chains below all came from one sample that was sequenced in a study of T cells in Graves' hyperthyroidism and ophthalmopathy. Researchers amplified the TCR beta CDR3 regions from RNA transcripts. Using the HTBI primer set, a first-round RT-PCR was run on the TCR CDR3. Via MiXCR, TCRdb re-called the multiplex PCR reads, giving one row per CDR3 protein. The sample has approximately 600,000 distinct CDR3 sequences; approximately 15% are singletons. The material sequenced was blood. Receptor source: a woman aged 25 to 45 with Graves' hyperthyroidism that later progressed to Graves' ophthalmopathy.

This clonotype was seen repeatedly, ten times or more. The chain couples TRBV6-1 to TRBJ1-4; 11 bases match TRBD1. Germline trimming cut 10 bases from V and 3 bases from J; bases unmatched to any gene: 7. The CDR3 sequence is 15 residues long. Germline CDR1 reads MNHNS; CDR2 reads SASEGT. CDR3 nucleotide sequence: TGTGCCACCGGGACAGGGGGAAATCCTAATGAAAAACTGTTTTTT. The encoded protein is CATGTGGNPNEKLFF.

This clonotype has a count of ten or more. The V and J genes are TRBV27 and TRBJ2-7, with TRBD2 identical over 12 bases. The CDR3 totals 15 residues. The V gene's germline CDR1 is MNHEY and CDR2 SMNVEV (reference sequence). V gave up 2 bases and J gave up 3 bases; unmatched junction bases: 2. CDR3 in DNA: TGTGCCAGCAGTTTACTAGCGGGAGGGATCTACGAGCAGTACTTC. Protein product: CASSLLAGGIYEQYF.

This clonotype appeared many times. The chain recombines TRBV11-2 with TRBJ2-2; no clear D gene. Trimming took off 5 bases at V and 1 base at J, with 8 bases between the two ends. In germline, CDR1 is SGHAT, CDR2 FQNNGV. This CDR3 has 14 amino acids. The CDR3 is CASSLKQNTGELFF. CDR3 DNA: TGTGCCAGCAGCCTAAAGCAGAACACCGGGGAGCTGTTTTTT. Drawing the rest from reference TRBV11-2 and TRBJ2-2, the complete variable domain is EAGVAQSPRYKIIEKRQSVAFWCNPISGHATLYWYQQILGQGPKLLIQFQNNGVVDDSQLPKDRFSAERLKGVDSTLKIQPAKLEDSAVYLCASSLKQNTGELFFGEGSRLTVL.

In this sample, this clonotype turned up many times. The rearrangement links TRBV11-2 to TRBJ2-7; D is undetermined. The CDR3 contains 15 residues. CDR1 is SGHAT, CDR2 FQNNGV, per germline. Trimming removed 1 base at V and 0 bases at J, with 10 bases between. CDR3: CASSLVPASSYEQYF. In nucleotides, the CDR3 is TGTGCCAGCAGCTTAGTACCGGCGAGCTCCTACGAGCAGTACTTC.

This clonotype has at least ten counts. The V gene is TRBV11-2, the J gene TRBJ2-1; 8 bases map to TRBD2. The CDR3 extends over 13 amino acids. V shed 5 bases, J shed 10 bases, and the junction held 7 bases outside the gene matches. Per germline, CDR1 SGHAT and CDR2 FQNNGV. The CDR3 reads CASSMGLEDEQFF. The CDR3 bases are TGTGCCAGCAGCATGGGACTAGAGGACGAGCAGTTCTTC.

This clonotype was seen a few times. The J gene is TRBJ2-3, the V gene TRBV6-5; 11 bases are shared with TRBD1. The CDR3 has 16 residues. In germline, CDR1 is MNHEY, CDR2 SVGAGI. Trimming cost V 4 bases and J 2 bases; bases outside gene matches: 5. In nucleotides, the CDR3 is TGTGCCAGCAGTTCCCCGGACAGGGGGCTCACAGATACGCAGTATTTT. Protein sequence: CASSSPDRGLTDTQYF.

This clonotype showed up just a few times. The rearrangement joins TRBV12-3 or TRBV12-4 to TRBJ2-1; a weak D match, TRBD2 (6 bases). The V end lost 7 bases, the J end lost 12 bases, and 16 bases lay between the germline ends. CDR3 length: 12 residues. The CDR3 is CASIRPGSGQFF. The CDR3 DNA reads TGTGCCAGCATCCGCCCCGGGAGTGGGCAGTTCTTC.

This clonotype occurred many times. The rearrangement links TRBV28 to TRBJ2-3; 9 bases are shared with TRBD2. The CDR3 consists of 15 residues. In germline, CDR1 is MDHEN, CDR2 SYDVKM. V lost 9 bases and J lost 5; bases outside the gene matches: 12. CDR3 sequence reads: CASWRSGRPGDTQYF. CDR3 bases: TGTGCCAGTTGGAGAAGCGGGAGGCCGGGAGATACGCAGTATTTT.

The sample holds many counts of this clonotype. V gene TRBV10-3 combines with J gene TRBJ2-3, with no clear D. Looked up from germline, CDR1 is ENHRY and CDR2 is SYGVKD. V was pared by 3 bases and J by 0 bases, with 10 bases between. This CDR3 is built from 15 residues. The CDR3 coding sequence is TGTGCCATCAGTGAATCCGTTCCTAGCACAGATACGCAGTATTTT. Translation: CAISESVPSTDTQYF.

This clonotype was seen ten or more times. V gene TRBV20-1 combines with J gene TRBJ1-3; possible D gene TRBD1, 6 bases. Germline values: CDR1 DFQATT, CDR2 SNEGSKA (reference sequence). V was trimmed by 6 bases and J by 8 bases, leaving 20 bases between them. This CDR3 contains 14 residues. The CDR3 DNA follows: TGCAGTGCGAGAAAGGGACAAGCAGAAGACACCATATATTTT. Translation: CSARKGQAEDTIYF.

The gene calls are TRBV6-1 and TRBJ2-3; 8 bases map to TRBD2. Germline V gives CDR1 MNHNS, CDR2 SASEGT. CDR3 length: 15 amino acids. Trimming took 4 bases from V and 4 from J; bases not matched to a gene: 7. The chain's CDR3 is CASSATGRVPDTQYF. The CDR3 DNA is TGTGCCAGCAGTGCTACCGGGAGGGTGCCAGATACGCAGTATTTT.

Many counts were recorded for this clonotype. The chain links TRBV27 to TRBJ2-3; 12 bases line up with TRBD2. The J segment lost 0 bases and the V segment lost 7 bases, leaving 17 bases of the junction unmatched. Germline V gene data show CDR1 as MNHEY and CDR2 as SMNVEV (reference sequence). The CDR3 is 20 residues long. The CDR3 region is CASIPPRTSGIMSSTDTQYF. In nucleotides, the CDR3 is TGTGCCAGCATTCCCCCGAGGACTAGCGGGATTATGAGTAGCACAGATACGCAGTATTTT.

This clonotype appeared many times. This chain links TRBV10-3 with TRBJ2-7, with 8 bases matching TRBD1. The germline V gene has CDR1 ENHRY and CDR2 SYGVKD. The CDR3 contains 12 residues. The V and J ends lost 8 bases and 5 bases, in that order; junction bases with no gene match: 5. CDR3 residues: CAIAGGVDEQYF. CDR3 DNA sequence: TGTGCCATCGCAGGGGGCGTCGACGAGCAGTACTTC.

This clonotype was observed many times. This chain uses TRBV30 with TRBJ2-2; D is unresolved. CDR1 GTSNPN and CDR2 SVGIG come from the germline V gene (reference sequence). V lost 4 bases, J lost 1 base, and 10 bases lay in between. This CDR3 comprises 14 residues. The CDR3 coding sequence is TGTGCCTGGAAGGTACTGATGAACACCGGGGAGCTGTTTTTT. Amino acid sequence: CAWKVLMNTGELFF. Together with reference TRBV30 and TRBJ2-2, the CDR3 gives the full variable domain: SQTIHQWPATLVQPVGSPLSLECTVEGTSNPNLYWYRQAAGRGLQLLFYSVGIGQISSEVPQNLSASRPQDRQFILSSKKLLLSDSGFYLCAWKVLMNTGELFFGEGSRLTVL.

This chain joins TRBV5-1 and TRBJ1-5, with TRBD1 as a possible D gene (5 bases). The CDR3 sequence is 15 residues long. Deletions cut 4 bases from V and 0 bases from J, with 11 bases between. The germline gives CDR1 SGHRS, CDR2 YFSETQ. The CDR3 sequence: CASSGDRYSNQPQHF. In DNA, the CDR3 is TGCGCCAGCAGCGGAGACAGATATAGCAATCAGCCCCAGCATTTT.

This clonotype was seen more than once but under ten times. This chain connects TRBV7-2 to TRBJ2-2; D possibly corresponds to TRBD2 (7 bases). The germline V gene has CDR1 SGHTA and CDR2 FQGNSA. This CDR3 spans 15 amino acids. Between the trimmed V and J ends, which lost 8 bases and 4 bases, there was a span of 17 bases. This CDR3 is CASRPGGLATGELFF. CDR3 coding DNA: TGTGCCAGCCGCCCGGGGGGCCTTGCCACCGGGGAGCTGTTTTTT.

This clonotype turned up a few times. This rearrangement joins TRBV5-1 to TRBJ2-3, with 13 nucleotides matching TRBD2. This CDR3 region has 18 residues. The V gene end was trimmed by 4 bases and the J gene end by 1 base; junction bases not matched to a gene: 9. The germline V gene has CDR1 SGHRS and CDR2 YFSETQ. This chain's CDR3 is CASSKPPGLAGGTDTQYF. The CDR3 DNA follows: TGCGCCAGCAGCAAGCCCCCTGGACTAGCGGGAGGCACAGATACGCAGTATTTT.

The genes are TRBV11-2 and TRBJ2-7; 11 nucleotides agree with TRBD1. Germline CDR1 SGHAT, CDR2 FQNNGV. V dropped 5 bases and J dropped 5; count of bases not matched to a gene: 5. The CDR3 has 14 amino acids. The CDR3 region is CASSLGQGVNEQYF. DNA for the CDR3: TGTGCCAGCAGCCTGGGACAGGGGGTCAACGAGCAGTACTTC.

This clonotype came up many times. CDR3 sequence (DNA): TGTGCTAGTGGTTTGGCAGGGGGCCGGTACACTGAAGCTTTCTTT. Translated: CASGLAGGRYTEAFF. The V call is TRBV12-5, the J call TRBJ1-1, with 8 bases lining up with TRBD1. Germline trimming cut 1 base from V and 3 bases from J; bases unmatched to any gene: 4. This CDR3 has 15 amino acids. Germline V gene data show CDR1 as LGHNT and CDR2 as FRNRAP. Full variable domain (outside the CDR3, taken from reference TRBV12-5 and TRBJ1-1): DARVTQTPRHKVTEMGQEVTMRCQPILGHNTVFWYRQTMMQGLELLAYFRNRAPLDDSGMPKDRFSAEMPDATLATLKIQPSEPRDSAVYFCASGLAGGRYTEAFFGQGTRLTVV.

This clonotype was counted at least ten times. The J gene is TRBJ2-1, the V gene TRBV29-1, with D maybe TRBD1 (5 bases). The CDR3 contains 14 residues. The ends were cut back, 4 bases at V and 6 bases at J, with 16 bases in the middle. Germline V gene lookup returns CDR1 SQVTM and CDR2 ANQGSEA. For the CDR3, the DNA is TGCAGCGTTGGAAGGGGCCCCAAACCCAATGAGCAGTTCTTC. Protein sequence: CSVGRGPKPNEQFF.

For this clonotype: A much larger clone is a single base away; this may be a read error. The genes are TRBV6-2 or TRBV6-3 and TRBJ2-7; D is perhaps TRBD1 or TRBD2 (6 bases each). Trimming took off 8 bases at V and 5 bases at J, with 13 bases between the two ends. The V gene's germline CDR1 is MNHEY and CDR2 SVGEGT. The CDR3 runs to 12 residues. CDR3 sequence reads: CASGGGINEQYF. The CDR3 DNA sequence: TGTGCCAGCGGAGGGGGAATCAACGAGCAGTACTTC.

This clonotype showed up just a few times. CDR3 DNA: TGTGCCATCAGTGAGGGACAGGAGCCTAATCAGCCCCAGCATTTT. This codes for CAISEGQEPNQPQHF. V and J are TRBV10-3 and TRBJ1-5, with 7 nucleotides matching TRBD1. Germline CDR1 ENHRY, CDR2 SYGVKD. The junction had 5 bases not matched to a gene; V was cut back by 2 bases and J by 4 bases. The CDR3 totals 15 residues.

Notes on this clonotype: A read error may explain this, as a much larger clone is one base away. The chain links TRBV28 to TRBJ1-2; TRBD1 is a possible D gene (5 bases). This CDR3 has 13 amino acids. The V gene's germline CDR1 is MDHEN and CDR2 SYDVKM. The CDR3 sequence: CTSKEGAYYGYTF. Here the CDR3 DNA reads TGTACCAGCAAGGAAGGGGCCTACTATGGCTACACCTTC.

This clonotype was observed a few times. The chain combines TRBV9 with TRBJ2-1, with a possible D match to TRBD2 (6 bases). Per germline, CDR1 SGDLS and CDR2 YYNGEE. CDR3 length: 12 amino acids. V gave up 4 bases and J gave up 8 bases, with 10 bases separating them. CDR3 sequence: CASSPGLYEQFF. CDR3 in DNA: TGTGCCAGCAGCCCAGGACTATATGAGCAGTTCTTC.

V is TRBV7-2 and J is TRBJ1-1; D is undetermined. Trimming took off 1 base at V and 11 bases at J, with 8 bases between the two ends. The germline CDR1 and CDR2 sequences are SGHTA and FQGNSA. The CDR3 is 11 residues long. Written as DNA, the CDR3 is TGTGCCAGCAGCTTAGTGGAAGTTGCTTTCTTT. Translated, it gives CASSLVEVAFF.

This clonotype appeared many times. V and J are TRBV12-3 or TRBV12-4 and TRBJ1-3; 7 bases line up with TRBD1. This CDR3 has 14 residues. The V and J ends lost 7 bases and 4 bases, in that order; junction bases with no gene match: 7. The CDR3 loop is CASKATGTGNTIYF. DNA of the CDR3: TGTGCCAGCAAGGCGACAGGGACCGGAAACACCATATATTTT.

This clonotype was seen a handful of times. The chain recombines TRBV5-1 with TRBJ1-1; the D gene is possibly TRBD1 (5 bases). CDR1 is SGHRS and CDR2 is YFSETQ in the germline V gene. V dropped 0 bases and J dropped 7 bases, with 13 bases sitting between them. The CDR3 spans 14 residues. In DNA, the CDR3 is TGCGCCAGCAGCTTGGGAGGAAGGGGCTTTGAAGCTTTCTTT. Protein product: CASSLGGRGFEAFF.